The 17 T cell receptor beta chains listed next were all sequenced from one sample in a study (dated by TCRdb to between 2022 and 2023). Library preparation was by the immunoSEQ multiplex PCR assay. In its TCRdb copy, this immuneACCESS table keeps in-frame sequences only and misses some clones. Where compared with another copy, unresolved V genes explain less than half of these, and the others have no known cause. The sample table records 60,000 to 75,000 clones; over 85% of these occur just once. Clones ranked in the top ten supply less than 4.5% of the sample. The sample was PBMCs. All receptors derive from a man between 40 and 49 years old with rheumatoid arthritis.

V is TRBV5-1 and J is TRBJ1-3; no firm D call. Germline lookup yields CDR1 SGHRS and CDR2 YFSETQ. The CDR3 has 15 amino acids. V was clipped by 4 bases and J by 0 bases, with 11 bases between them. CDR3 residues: CASSRADVSGNTIYF. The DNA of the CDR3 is TGCGCCAGCAGCCGCGCAGACGTCTCTGGAAACACCATATATTTT.

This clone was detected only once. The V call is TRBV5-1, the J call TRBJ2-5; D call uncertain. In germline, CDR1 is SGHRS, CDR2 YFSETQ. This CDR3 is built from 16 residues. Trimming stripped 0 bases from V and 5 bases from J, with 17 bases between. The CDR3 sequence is CASSLGAAPTKETQYF. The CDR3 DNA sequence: TGCGCCAGCAGCTTGGGGGCAGCACCTACCAAGGAGACCCAGTACTTC. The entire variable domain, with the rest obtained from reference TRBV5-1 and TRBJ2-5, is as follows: KAGVTQTPRYLIKTRGQQVTLSCSPISGHRSVSWYQQTPGQGLQFLFEYFSETQRNKGNFPGRFSGRQFSNSRSEMNVSTLELGDSALYLCASSLGAAPTKETQYFGPGTRLLVL.

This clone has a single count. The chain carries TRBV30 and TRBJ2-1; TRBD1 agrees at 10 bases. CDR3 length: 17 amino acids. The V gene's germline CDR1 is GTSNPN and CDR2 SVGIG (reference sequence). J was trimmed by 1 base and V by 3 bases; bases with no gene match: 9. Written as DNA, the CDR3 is TGTGCCTGGAGCGCCTCTGGACAGGGGGGGTCCTACAATGAGCAGTTCTTC. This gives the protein CAWSASGQGGSYNEQFF.

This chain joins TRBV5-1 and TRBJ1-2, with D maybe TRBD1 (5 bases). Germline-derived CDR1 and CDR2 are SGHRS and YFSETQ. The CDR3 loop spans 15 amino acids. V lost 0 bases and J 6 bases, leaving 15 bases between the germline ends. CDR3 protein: CASSLAKGTSHGYTF. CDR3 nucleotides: TGCGCCAGCAGCTTGGCGAAAGGGACTTCCCATGGCTACACCTTC.

CDR3 amino acids: CASSPGTGTSGSVYNEQFF. As DNA, the CDR3 is TGTGCCAGCAGCCCAGGGACAGGGACTAGCGGGAGCGTTTACAATGAGCAGTTCTTC. The rearrangement joins TRBV4-2 to TRBJ2-1; 14 bases line up with TRBD2. Germline CDR1 is LGHNA and CDR2 is YNFKEQ. The CDR3 covers 19 residues. Losses at the gene ends were 4 bases for V and 4 bases for J; bases not matched to a gene: 12.

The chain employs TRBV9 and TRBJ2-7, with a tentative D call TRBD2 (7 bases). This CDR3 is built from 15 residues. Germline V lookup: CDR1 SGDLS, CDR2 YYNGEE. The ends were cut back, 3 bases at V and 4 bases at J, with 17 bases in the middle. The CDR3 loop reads CASSAGGGGLYEQYF. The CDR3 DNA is TGTGCCAGCAGCGCTGGGGGCGGGGGCCTTTACGAGCAGTACTTC.

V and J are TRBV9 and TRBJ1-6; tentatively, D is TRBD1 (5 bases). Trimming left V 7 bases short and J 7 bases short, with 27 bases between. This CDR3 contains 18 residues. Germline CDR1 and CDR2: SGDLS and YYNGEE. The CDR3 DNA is TGTGCCAGCGCTGGGGGACGATCTCTGGGGATGGGGAATTCACCCCTCCACTTT. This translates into CASAGGRSLGMGNSPLHF.

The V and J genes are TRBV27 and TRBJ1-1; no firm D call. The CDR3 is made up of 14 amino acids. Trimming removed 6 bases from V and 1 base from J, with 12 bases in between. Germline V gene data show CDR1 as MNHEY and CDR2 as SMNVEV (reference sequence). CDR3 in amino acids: CASRPIPSNTEAFF. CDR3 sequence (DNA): TGTGCCAGCAGGCCCATTCCGTCGAACACTGAAGCTTTCTTT.

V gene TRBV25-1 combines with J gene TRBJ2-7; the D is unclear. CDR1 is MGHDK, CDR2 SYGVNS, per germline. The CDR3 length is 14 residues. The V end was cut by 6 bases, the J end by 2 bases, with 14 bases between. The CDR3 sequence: CASSDTIPPYEQYF. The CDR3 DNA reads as TGTGCCAGCAGCGACACAATCCCACCCTACGAGCAGTACTTC.

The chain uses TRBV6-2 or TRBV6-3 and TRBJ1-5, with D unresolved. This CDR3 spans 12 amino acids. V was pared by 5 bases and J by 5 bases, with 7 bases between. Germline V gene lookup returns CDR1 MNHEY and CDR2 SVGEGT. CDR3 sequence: CASSTAHQPQHF. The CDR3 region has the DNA TGTGCCAGCAGTACCGCCCATCAGCCCCAGCATTTT.

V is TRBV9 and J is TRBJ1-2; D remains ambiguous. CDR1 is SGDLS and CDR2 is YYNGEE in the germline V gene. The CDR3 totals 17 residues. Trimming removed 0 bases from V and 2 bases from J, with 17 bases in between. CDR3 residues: CASSVERVPPRNYGYTF. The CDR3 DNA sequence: TGTGCCAGCAGCGTAGAAAGAGTACCTCCCCGGAACTATGGCTACACCTTC.

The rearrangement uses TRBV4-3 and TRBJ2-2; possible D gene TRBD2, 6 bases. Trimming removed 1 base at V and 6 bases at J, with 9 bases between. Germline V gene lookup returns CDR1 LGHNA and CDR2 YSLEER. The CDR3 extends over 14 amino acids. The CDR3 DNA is TGCGCCAGCAGCCAAGGGGGAGGTTCCGGGGAGCTGTTTTTT. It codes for CASSQGGGSGELFF.

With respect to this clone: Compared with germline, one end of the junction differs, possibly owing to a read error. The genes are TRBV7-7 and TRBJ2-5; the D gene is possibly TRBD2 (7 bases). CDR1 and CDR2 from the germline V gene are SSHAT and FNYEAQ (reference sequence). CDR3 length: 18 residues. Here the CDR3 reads CASSLVRGVRGGQETQYF. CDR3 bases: TGTGCTAGCAGCTTGGTCAGGGGTGTTCGGGGAGGGCAAGAGACCCAGTACTTC.

The CDR3 nucleotides read TGCAGCGCCCCAAGTCGAGGGGCGGCCTTGAACACTGAAGCTTTCTTT. Encoded protein: CSAPSRGAALNTEAFF. The chain recombines TRBV29-1 with TRBJ1-1; TRBD1 is a possible D gene (5 bases). The germline CDR1 and CDR2 sequences are SQVTM and ANQGSEA. The CDR3 contains 16 residues. V lost 7 bases to trimming and J lost 0 bases, with 21 bases between them.

The CDR3: CASSISGGSVVEDTQYF. In nucleotides, the CDR3 is TGTGCCAGCAGCATTAGCGGGGGGAGCGTAGTTGAAGATACGCAGTATTTT. The V gene is TRBV7-2, the J gene TRBJ2-3, with TRBD2 identical over 10 bases. Germline V gene sequence: CDR1 SGHTA, CDR2 FQGNSA. The CDR3 totals 17 residues. After removal of 5 bases from V and 5 bases from J, the junction contained 13 bases not matched to a gene. Drawing the rest from reference TRBV7-2 and TRBJ2-3, the complete variable domain is GAGVSQSPSNKVTEKGKDVELRCDPISGHTALYWYRQSLGQGLEFLIYFQGNSAPDKSGLPSDRFSAERTGGSVSTLTIQRTQQEDSAVYLCASSISGGSVVEDTQYFGPGTRLTVL.

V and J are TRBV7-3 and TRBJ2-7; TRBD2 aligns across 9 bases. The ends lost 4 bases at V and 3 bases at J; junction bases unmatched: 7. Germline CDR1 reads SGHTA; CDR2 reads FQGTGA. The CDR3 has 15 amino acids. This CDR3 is CASSSGLATIYEQYF. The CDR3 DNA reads TGTGCCAGCAGCTCGGGACTAGCCACCATCTACGAGCAGTACTTC.

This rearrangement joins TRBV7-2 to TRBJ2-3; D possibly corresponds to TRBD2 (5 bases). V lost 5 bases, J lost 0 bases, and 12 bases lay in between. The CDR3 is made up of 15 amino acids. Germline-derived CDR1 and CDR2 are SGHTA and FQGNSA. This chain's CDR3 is CASSGRSVSTDTQYF. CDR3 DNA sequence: TGTGCCAGCAGCGGACGTAGCGTTAGCACAGATACGCAGTATTTT.